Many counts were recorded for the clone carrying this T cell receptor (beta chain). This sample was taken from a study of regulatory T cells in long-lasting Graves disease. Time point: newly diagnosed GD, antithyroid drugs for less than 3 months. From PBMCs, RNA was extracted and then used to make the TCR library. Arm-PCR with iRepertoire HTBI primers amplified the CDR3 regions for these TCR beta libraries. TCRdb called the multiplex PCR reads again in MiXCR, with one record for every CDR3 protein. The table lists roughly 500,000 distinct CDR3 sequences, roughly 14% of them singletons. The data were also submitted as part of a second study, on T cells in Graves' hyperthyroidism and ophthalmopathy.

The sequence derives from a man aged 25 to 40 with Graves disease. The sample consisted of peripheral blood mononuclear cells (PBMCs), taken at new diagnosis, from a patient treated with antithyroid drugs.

For the CDR3, the DNA is TGTGCCAGCAGCCAACCGGGGACGGGAGGCTACACCTTC. This sequence encodes CASSQPGTGGYTF. The chain has TRBV3-1 and TRBJ1-2; possible D gene TRBD1, 5 bases. The CDR3 sequence is 13 residues long. The germline CDR1 and CDR2 sequences are LGHDT and YNNKEL (reference sequence). The V end was cut by 2 bases, the J end by 8 bases, with 12 bases between. The entire variable domain, with the rest obtained from reference TRBV3-1 and TRBJ1-2, is as follows: DTAVSQTPKYLVTQMGNDKSIKCEQNLGHDTMYWYKQDSKKFLKIMFSYNNKELIINETVPNRFSPKSPDKAHLNLHINSLELGDSAVYFCASSQPGTGGYTFGSGTRLTVV.